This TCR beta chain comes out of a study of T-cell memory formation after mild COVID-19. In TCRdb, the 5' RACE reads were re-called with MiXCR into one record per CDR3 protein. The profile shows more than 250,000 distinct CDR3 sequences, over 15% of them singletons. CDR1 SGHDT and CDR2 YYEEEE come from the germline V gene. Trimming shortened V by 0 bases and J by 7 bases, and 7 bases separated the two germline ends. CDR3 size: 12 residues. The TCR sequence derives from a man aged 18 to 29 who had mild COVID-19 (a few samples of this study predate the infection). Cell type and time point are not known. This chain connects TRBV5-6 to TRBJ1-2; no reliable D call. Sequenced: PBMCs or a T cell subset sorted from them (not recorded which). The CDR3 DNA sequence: TGTGCCAGCAGCTTGGTGGAGGTTGGCTACACCTTC. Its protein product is CASSLVEVGYTF.